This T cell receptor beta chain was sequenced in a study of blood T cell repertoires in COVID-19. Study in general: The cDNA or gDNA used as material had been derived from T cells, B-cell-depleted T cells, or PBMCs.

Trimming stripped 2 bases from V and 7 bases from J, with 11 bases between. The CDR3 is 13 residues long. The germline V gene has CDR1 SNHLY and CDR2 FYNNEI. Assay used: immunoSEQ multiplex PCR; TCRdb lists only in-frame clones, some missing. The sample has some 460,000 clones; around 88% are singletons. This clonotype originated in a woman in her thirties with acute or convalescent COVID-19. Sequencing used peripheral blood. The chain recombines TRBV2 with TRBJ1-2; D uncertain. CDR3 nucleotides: TGTGCCAGCAGTGAATCAGCGTTCGGTGGCTACACCTTC. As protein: CASSESAFGGYTF.